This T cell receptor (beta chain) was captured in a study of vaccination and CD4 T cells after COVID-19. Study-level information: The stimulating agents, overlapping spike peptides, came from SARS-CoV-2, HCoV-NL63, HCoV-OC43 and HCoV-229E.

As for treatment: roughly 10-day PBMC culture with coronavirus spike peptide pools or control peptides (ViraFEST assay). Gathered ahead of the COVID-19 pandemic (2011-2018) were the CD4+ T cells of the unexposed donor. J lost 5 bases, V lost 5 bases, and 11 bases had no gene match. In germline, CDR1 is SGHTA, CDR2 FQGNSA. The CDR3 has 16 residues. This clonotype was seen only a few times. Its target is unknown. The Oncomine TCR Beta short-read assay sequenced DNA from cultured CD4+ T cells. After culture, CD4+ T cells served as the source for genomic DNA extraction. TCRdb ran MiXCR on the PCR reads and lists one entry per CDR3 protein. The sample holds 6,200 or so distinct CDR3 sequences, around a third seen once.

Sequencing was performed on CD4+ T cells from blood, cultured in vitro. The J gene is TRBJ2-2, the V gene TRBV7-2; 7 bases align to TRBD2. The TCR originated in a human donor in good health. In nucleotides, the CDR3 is TGTGCCAGCAGCCTACAAGGACTAGTGACGACCGGGGAGCTGTTTTTT. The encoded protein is CASSLQGLVTTGELFF.